Presented here are 11 T cell receptor beta chains from one specimen sequenced in a study of blood T cell repertoires in COVID-19. TCRdb's copy holds only in-frame clones and misses some; the assay was immunoSEQ multiplex PCR. The sample records more than 200,000 clones, roughly 80% being singletons. Sequenced input: peripheral blood. These TCRs come from a woman between 65 and 79 years old with active or convalescent COVID-19.

The CDR3 nucleotides read TGTGCCAGCAGCTTAGTACGGGGGGACAATGAGCAGTTCTTC. This gives the protein CASSLVRGDNEQFF. The chain has TRBV7-2 and TRBJ2-1, with TRBD2 identical over 7 bases. Germline lookup yields CDR1 SGHTA and CDR2 FQGNSA. The CDR3 has 14 amino acids. The ends lost 1 base at V and 5 bases at J; junction bases unmatched: 2.

The V call is TRBV4-2, the J call TRBJ2-3; 7 bases line up with TRBD2. CDR1 is LGHNA and CDR2 is YNFKEQ in the germline V gene. The V gene end was trimmed by 6 bases and the J gene end by 3 bases; junction bases not matched to a gene: 12. The CDR3 spans 16 residues. As DNA, the CDR3 is TGTGCCAGCAGGGACTTGGGAGCGGGGTATACAGATACGCAGTATTTT. It yields the protein CASRDLGAGYTDTQYF.

This chain uses TRBV28 with TRBJ2-7, with D tentatively TRBD2 (5 bases). Germline-derived CDR1 and CDR2 are MDHEN and SYDVKM. The CDR3 is 12 residues long. Trimming took off 6 bases at V and 5 bases at J, with 11 bases between the two ends. CDR3 protein: CASSSGKDEQYF. Here the CDR3 DNA reads TGTGCCAGCAGCTCCGGGAAGGACGAGCAGTACTTC.

The V gene is TRBV28, the J gene TRBJ2-7; TRBD1 might be the D (5 bases). Trimming cost V 2 bases and J 1 base, with 9 bases left between them. Germline loops: CDR1 MDHEN, CDR2 SYDVKM. CDR3 length equals 14 residues. This CDR3 reads CASSLGGHSYEQYF. The CDR3 region has the DNA TGTGCCAGCAGTTTAGGCGGACATTCCTACGAGCAGTACTTC.

This chain joins TRBV28 and TRBJ1-1; D is possibly TRBD1 (6 bases). Trimming shortened V by 4 bases and J by 2 bases, and 11 bases separated the two germline ends. The CDR3 loop spans 14 amino acids. Germline-derived CDR1 and CDR2 are MDHEN and SYDVKM. The CDR3 sequence: CASSSGQTNTEAFF. CDR3 DNA sequence: TGTGCCAGCAGTTCAGGACAGACTAACACTGAAGCTTTCTTT. Based on the CDR3 plus reference TRBV28 and TRBJ1-1, the full variable domain is DVKVTQSSRYLVKRTGEKVFLECVQDMDHENMFWYRQDPGLGLRLIYFSYDVKMKEKGDIPEGYSVSREKKERFSLILESASTNQTSMYLCASSSGQTNTEAFFGQGTRLTVV.

CDR3: CASSQYTQGARGEQYF. Here the CDR3 DNA reads TGTGCCAGCTCACAATACACACAGGGGGCGCGCGGGGAGCAGTACTTC. The chain joins TRBV18 to TRBJ2-7; 9 nucleotides line up with TRBD1. This CDR3 has 16 amino acids. V trimming: 4 bases; J trimming: 7 bases; junction bases outside the gene matches: 14. Germline-derived CDR1 and CDR2 are KGHSH and LQKENI.

This clone was found a few times. The V call is TRBV9, the J call TRBJ2-2, with D perhaps TRBD2 (6 bases). Trimming left V 0 bases short and J 6 bases short, with 21 bases between. The CDR3 consists of 18 residues. The germline CDR1 and CDR2 sequences are SGDLS and YYNGEE. CDR3 sequence: CASSVATTGVAAPGELFF. The CDR3 nucleotides read TGTGCCAGCAGCGTAGCTACGACGGGGGTAGCGGCCCCCGGGGAGCTGTTTTTT.

The chain employs TRBV14 and TRBJ2-5, with 7 bases fitting TRBD2. Germline V gene lookup returns CDR1 SGHDN and CDR2 FVKESK. Trimming removed 0 bases from V and 6 bases from J; junction bases left unmatched: 10. CDR3 length: 16 amino acids. The CDR3 nucleotides read TGTGCCAGCAGCCAAGATGGTTGGACTAGTGGAAAGACCCAGTACTTC. Protein sequence: CASSQDGWTSGKTQYF.

The V gene is TRBV7-8, the J gene TRBJ1-4, with 7 bases that match TRBD1. Trimming cost V 5 bases and J 8 bases; bases outside gene matches: 5. Germline CDR1 and CDR2: SGHVS and FQNEAQ. CDR3 length: 13 amino acids. The CDR3 region has the DNA TGTGCCAGCAGCCAGGGGGAGAGAGAAAAACTGTTTTTT. Translation: CASSQGEREKLFF.

The genes are TRBV20-1 and TRBJ1-2; 7 nucleotides align to TRBD1. Germline V lookup: CDR1 DFQATT, CDR2 SNEGSKA (reference sequence). This CDR3 comprises 14 residues. Germline trimming cut 3 bases from V and 2 bases from J; bases unmatched to any gene: 6. CDR3 nucleotide sequence: TGCAGTGCTAGTGGGCCGGGACAGAACTATGGCTACACCTTC. Translating it yields CSASGPGQNYGYTF.

The J gene is TRBJ1-1, the V gene TRBV7-2, with a weak D call TRBD1 (5 bases). Germline CDR1 and CDR2: SGHTA and FQGNSA. The length of the CDR3 is 14 residues. Trimming removed 5 bases at V and 7 bases at J, with 17 bases between. The CDR3 reads CASSPHGGIGEAFF. The CDR3 nucleotides read TGTGCCAGCAGCCCCCATGGGGGGATCGGTGAAGCTTTCTTT.